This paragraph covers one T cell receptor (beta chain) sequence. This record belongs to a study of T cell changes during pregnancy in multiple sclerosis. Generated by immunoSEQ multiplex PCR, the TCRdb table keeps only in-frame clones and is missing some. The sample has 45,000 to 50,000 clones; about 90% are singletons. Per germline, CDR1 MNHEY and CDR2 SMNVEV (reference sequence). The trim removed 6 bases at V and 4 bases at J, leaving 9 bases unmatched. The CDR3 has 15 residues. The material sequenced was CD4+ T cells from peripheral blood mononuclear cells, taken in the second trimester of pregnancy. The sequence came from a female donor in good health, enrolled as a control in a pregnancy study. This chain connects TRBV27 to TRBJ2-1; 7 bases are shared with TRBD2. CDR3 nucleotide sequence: TGTGCCAGCAGATTCTCAGCGGGGCCTTACAATGAGCAGTTCTTC. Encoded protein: CASRFSAGPYNEQFF.